One sample yielded the 22 T cell receptor beta chains listed below, sequenced in a study of T-cell reconstitution after alpha-beta-depleted transplantation in children. Library preparation (for TCRbeta) was performed with unique molecular identifiers. TCRdb processed the PCR reads anew with MiXCR; each CDR3 protein has one entry. The profile shows about 540,000 distinct CDR3 sequences, 15% to 20% of them singletons. The specimen comprised PBMCs from the stem cell graft donor, sampled from the stem cell graft. These TCRs come from a human donor who donated a stem cell graft to a child with acute lymphoblastic leukemia.

This clonotype was observed a handful of times. V and J are TRBV29-1 and TRBJ2-5; D may be TRBD1 or TRBD2 (5 bases each). Germline V CDR1 and CDR2: SQVTM, ANQGSEA. V gave up 0 bases and J gave up 7 bases, with 6 bases separating them. CDR3 length equals 11 residues. This CDR3 reads CSVEERGTQYF. The CDR3 DNA sequence: TGCAGCGTTGAAGAGAGGGGGACCCAGTACTTC.

A few counts support this clonotype. V usage is TRBV20-1 and J usage is TRBJ2-5; the match to TRBD2 covers 8 bases. J lost 1 base, V lost 0 bases, and 7 bases had no gene match. Germline CDR1 DFQATT, CDR2 SNEGSKA (reference sequence). The CDR3 runs 16 residues. Here the CDR3 reads CSARDYLAGRQETQYF. The CDR3 nucleotides are TGCAGTGCTAGAGATTACCTAGCGGGCCGCCAAGAGACCCAGTACTTC.

This clonotype was picked up a small number of times. In nucleotides, the CDR3 is TGCAGCGTTGAAGATCGGGAGACCCAGTACTTC. Encoded protein: CSVEDRETQYF. V and J are TRBV29-1 and TRBJ2-5, with no clear D. The CDR3 has 11 residues. Looked up from germline, CDR1 is SQVTM and CDR2 is ANQGSEA. V lost 0 bases to trimming and J lost 5 bases, with 4 bases between them.

The chain couples TRBV5-1 to TRBJ1-6; D not certain. V lost 5 bases and J lost 7, with 16 bases in between. The CDR3 totals 15 residues. CDR1 and CDR2 (germline): SGHRS, YFSETQ. The CDR3 loop is CASSSRSGKNSPLHF. CDR3 DNA sequence: TGCGCCAGCAGTTCGAGGTCCGGCAAGAATTCACCCCTCCACTTT.

This clonotype has more than one count but fewer than ten. The rearrangement joins TRBV7-9 to TRBJ1-2; D perhaps matches TRBD1 (6 bases). The germline V gene has CDR1 SEHNR and CDR2 FQNEAQ (reference sequence). V shed 5 bases and J shed 4 bases, with 17 bases lying between them. This CDR3 contains 15 residues. The CDR3 coding sequence is TGTGCCAGCAGCACAGGGTATGGCAGCTTCTATGGCTACACCTTC. Amino acids: CASSTGYGSFYGYTF.

The gene calls are TRBV2 and TRBJ1-5, with D hard to call. V lost 8 bases, J lost 2 bases, and 10 bases lay in between. Germline V gene sequence: CDR1 SNHLY, CDR2 FYNNEI. The CDR3 consists of 13 residues. The CDR3 sequence: CASDAARNQPQHF. CDR3 nucleotides: TGTGCCAGCGATGCGGCCCGCAATCAGCCCCAGCATTTT.

This clonotype appeared a single time. The chain couples TRBV5-5 to TRBJ2-4, with TRBD1 matching 7 bases. Germline CDR1 SGHKS, CDR2 YYEKEE (reference sequence). The V and J ends lost 4 bases and 0 bases, in that order; junction bases with no gene match: 10. The CDR3 is 17 residues long. CDR3 nucleotide sequence: TGTGCCAGCAGCACCGACAGGGAGTGGCTAGCCAAAAACATTCAGTACTTC. It is translated as CASSTDREWLAKNIQYF.

The chain employs TRBV20-1 and TRBJ2-7, with D perhaps matching TRBD1 or TRBD2 (5 bases each). The CDR3 loop spans 17 amino acids. The V gene lost 5 bases and the J gene lost 2 bases, with 25 bases spanning the gap. Germline loops: CDR1 DFQATT, CDR2 SNEGSKA (reference sequence). Here the CDR3 reads CSAPSRYTGGDPYEQYF. CDR3 DNA: TGCAGTGCTCCCAGTCGTTACACAGGAGGCGATCCCTACGAGCAGTACTTC.

This chain joins TRBV7-8 and TRBJ2-7; TRBD1 matches at 7 bases. The germline gives CDR1 SGHVS, CDR2 FQNEAQ. The CDR3 spans 15 residues. Trimming took 5 bases from V and 3 from J; bases not matched to a gene: 10. CDR3 amino acids: CASSPNLGQHYEQYF. Written as DNA, the CDR3 is TGTGCCAGCAGCCCCAACCTGGGACAGCACTACGAGCAGTACTTC.

This clonotype appeared a few times. CDR3 region: CASSFWTPWAGTDTQYF. Here the CDR3 DNA reads TGCGCCAGCAGCTTTTGGACCCCCTGGGCAGGGACAGATACGCAGTATTTT. The chain carries TRBV5-1 and TRBJ2-3, with D perhaps TRBD1 (5 bases). Germline CDR1 SGHRS, CDR2 YFSETQ. The CDR3 covers 17 residues. V was shortened by 2 bases and J by 3 bases, with 19 bases between the two germline ends.

The sample holds a few counts of this clonotype. This chain links TRBV6-4 with TRBJ2-5, with 7 bases identical to TRBD2. The CDR3 totals 13 residues. V shed 4 bases, J shed 7 bases, and the junction held 6 bases outside the gene matches. Germline V gives CDR1 MRHNA, CDR2 SNTAGT. The CDR3 bases are TGTGCCAGCAGTGTCGGGTCGGGAGGGACCCAGTACTTC. Translation: CASSVGSGGTQYF.

V usage is TRBV24-1 and J usage is TRBJ2-1, with TRBD1 matching over 11 bases. The CDR3 contains 13 residues. Losses at the gene ends were 7 bases for V and 8 bases for J; bases not matched to a gene: 3. Germline assignment: CDR1 KGHDR and CDR2 SFDVKD. CDR3 loop: CATRGQGAYEQFF. The DNA of the CDR3 is TGTGCCACCAGAGGACAGGGGGCCTATGAGCAGTTCTTC.

The V gene is TRBV20-1, the J gene TRBJ1-2; 9 positions match TRBD1. The CDR3 totals 17 residues. After removal of 0 bases from V and 6 bases from J, the junction contained 14 bases not matched to a gene. Germline-derived CDR1 and CDR2 are DFQATT and SNEGSKA (reference sequence). The CDR3 coding sequence is TGCAGTGCTAGAGACGGGACAGGGAACCTTCTAGGCGATGGCTACACCTTC. Encoded protein: CSARDGTGNLLGDGYTF.

This clonotype was seen only a few times. DNA for the CDR3: TGCAGTGCCCCGATTGGGCCCATCTCTGGAAACACCATATATTTT. Encoded protein: CSAPIGPISGNTIYF. V gene TRBV20-1 combines with J gene TRBJ1-3; D uncertain. Per germline, CDR1 DFQATT and CDR2 SNEGSKA (reference sequence). This CDR3 has 15 amino acids. Trimming took off 6 bases at V and 0 bases at J, with 15 bases between the two ends.

J is TRBJ1-2 and V is TRBV4-2; D is uncertain. This CDR3 has 12 residues. Germline values: CDR1 LGHNA, CDR2 YNFKEQ. Trimming took off 3 bases at V and 3 bases at J, with 5 bases between the two ends. The CDR3 protein is CASSQGYYGYTF. The CDR3 nucleotides read TGTGCCAGCAGCCAGGGGTACTATGGCTACACCTTC.

This clonotype was observed a handful of times. This chain uses TRBV6-2 or TRBV6-3 with TRBJ2-1, with 8 positions matching TRBD2. Germline loops: CDR1 MNHEY, CDR2 SVGEGT. J was trimmed by 3 bases and V by 5 bases; bases with no gene match: 9. The CDR3 runs to 16 residues. The CDR3, as DNA: TGTGCCAGCAGTACCCCCATAGCGGGAAGCTACAATGAGCAGTTCTTC. Its translation: CASSTPIAGSYNEQFF.

This clonotype was seen a handful of times. The chain uses TRBV12-3 or TRBV12-4 and TRBJ1-2, with TRBD1 matching over 8 bases. Unmatched junction bases numbered 10, after V lost 6 bases and J lost 10 bases. The CDR3 runs to 13 residues. The CDR3 region has the DNA TGTGCCAGCAGGTCAGGGACAGGTATCGACTACACCTTC. Its protein is CASRSGTGIDYTF.

This clonotype was observed at least ten times. V is TRBV12-3 or TRBV12-4 and J is TRBJ2-5; 7 nucleotides match TRBD1. This CDR3 spans 13 amino acids. Trimming removed 5 bases from V and 4 bases from J; junction bases left unmatched: 4. CDR3 sequence (DNA): TGTGCCAGCAGTCGCGACAGGGCAGAGACCCAGTACTTC. Its translation: CASSRDRAETQYF.

A few counts support this clonotype. The V call is TRBV20-1, the J call TRBJ1-2; possible D gene TRBD1, 5 bases. Per the germline V gene, CDR1 is DFQATT and CDR2 is SNEGSKA (reference sequence). V dropped 8 bases and J dropped 4 bases, with 17 bases sitting between them. The CDR3 is 13 amino acids. DNA for the CDR3: TGCAGTTTAGGAAGGGGCCGGGCCTATGGCTACACCTTC. Amino acid sequence: CSLGRGRAYGYTF.

This clonotype was counted between two and nine times. V is TRBV7-2 and J is TRBJ2-3, with 9 bases fitting TRBD2. CDR1 is SGHTA and CDR2 is FQGNSA in the germline V gene. The length of the CDR3 is 16 residues. The trim removed 5 bases at V and 2 bases at J, leaving 8 bases unmatched. Written as DNA, the CDR3 is TGTGCCAGCAGCCGACTAGCGGAGCCCCTCACAGATACGCAGTATTTT. This translates into CASSRLAEPLTDTQYF.

This clonotype was detected many times. The gene calls are TRBV24-1 and TRBJ2-2; no definite D call. The CDR3 spans 13 residues. Trimming removed 3 bases at V and 3 bases at J, with 4 bases between. CDR1 is KGHDR, CDR2 SFDVKD, per germline. CDR3 loop: CATSDLYTGELFF. CDR3 in DNA: TGTGCCACCAGTGATCTATACACCGGGGAGCTGTTTTTT.

This clonotype was recorded many times. J is TRBJ1-4 and V is TRBV4-1; D remains ambiguous. Trimming took off 1 base at V and 0 bases at J, with 12 bases between the two ends. The CDR3 runs 17 residues. CDR1 and CDR2 from the germline V gene are MGHRA and YSYEKL. In DNA, the CDR3 is TGCGCCAGCAGCCAAGTACCCGGTCCCGCAACTAATGAAAAACTGTTTTTT. As protein: CASSQVPGPATNEKLFF.